This T cell receptor beta chain was found in a study of T cells in Graves' hyperthyroidism and ophthalmopathy (dated by TCRdb to 2018 to 2020). Looking at the study overall: Peripheral blood samples were taken at initial diagnosis, before any treatment was given. A discovery cohort of around 100 patients, 43 with Graves' ophthalmopathy and 57 with stable Graves' hyperthyroidism, was used to find distinguishing TCR V-J signatures. Prospective prediction of ophthalmopathy was tested in an independent validation cohort consisting of under 20 hyperthyroidism patients and 15 to 17 patients who later progressed to ophthalmopathy. The approximately 100 discovery patients were randomly divided into training and test sets at a 7:3 ratio. In addition, the study compared T-cell repertoires in thyroid tissue and in blood from six Graves' hyperthyroidism patients. After sampling, hyperthyroidism patients received methimazole starting at 30 mg daily, and ophthalmopathy patients received high-dose intravenous methylprednisolone. According to the paper, TCR Vbeta CDR3 sequencing was carried out on about 140 peripheral blood samples, which came from more than 40 ophthalmopathy, 75 or so hyperthyroidism and roughly 17 progressor patients. The study at large found these results: In validation, the model predicted progression to ophthalmopathy a median of about 5.9 months before onset, with 70% to 71% sensitivity and 72.22% specificity. Sample size was not statistically predetermined, and investigators were not blinded to group allocation. Ophthalmopathy was separated from stable hyperthyroidism by a 13 V-J signature model, with just over 85% sensitivity and roughly 81% specificity obtained in cross-validation and 80%/75% obtained in testing. Most expanded thyroid clonotypes (frequency above 0.001) were also detected in blood, a finding suggesting that blood repertoires may reflect thyroid immune responses.

This clonotype was seen at least ten times. It lacks a known antigen. The sample holds no much larger clone one base away, and base qualities are not on file. V and J are truncated by 0 bases and 10 bases respectively, leaving an intervening sequence of 13 bases. For CDR1 and CDR2, the germline V gene lists MNHEY and SVGEGT. From the cysteine through the phenylalanine, the CDR3 covers 14 amino acids. Only CDR3 DNA is held: 42 bases, read in frame from base 1. In the ophthalmopathy patients, disease was moderately to severely active, with a Clinical Activity Score of 3 or more, a NOSPECS grade of 4 or more, and a duration of less than 3 months. Exclusion was applied to patients with uncontrolled infections, other autoimmune diseases, pregnancy or lactation. Diagnoses were established on the basis of clinical symptoms, serum thyroxine and TRAb, thyroid ultrasound, and orbital computed tomography. PBMCs were isolated from 8 to 10 ml of fresh peripheral blood by Ficoll-Paque density gradient centrifugation. Total RNA was extracted using Trizol reagent, and RNA quality was assessed on an Agilent 2100 Bioanalyzer.

The TCR beta CDR3 regions were amplified from RNA transcripts. A first-round RT-PCR of the TCR CDR3 used the HTBI primer set with the Qiagen OneStep RT-PCR kit. Libraries were constructed in a second round of multiplex PCR, after which size selection and purification were carried out. Paired-end sequencing of the libraries was performed with 100 bp reads on an Illumina HiSeq2000. As for the authors' bioinformatics: Raw data were processed with SOAPnuke, discarding reads with adapters, uncalled bases, mean Phred below 15, or no exact constant-primer or identifier match. High-quality paired reads were merged using COPE v1.2.5, and each unique nucleotide sequence was defined as a clonotype. MiTCR v1.1 was used to align the clonotypes against IMGT TRBV, TRBD and TRBJ reference segments. Analysis was restricted to V-J combinations with a frequency above 0.0001, which covered roughly 99% of repertoires. The TCS score was defined as F50 (clonal expansion) divided by E x V (chaos), with BLOSUM62-based TCRdist calculated between CDR3 peptides within each V-J. Welch's t-statistics and random forest reduced roughly 540 V-J features to roughly 13, which were used in a naive Bayes classifier (R e1071). The public reads were quality trimmed at Q25 with fastp and then assembled into clones with MiXCR by TCRdb, keeping productive beta chains. One record per CDR3 amino acid sequence lists the most common genes and DNA. The V and J calls here are based on TCRdb, not the publication. This sample has approximately 600,000 distinct CDR3 sequences in its table, and roughly 20% of those were observed once. The ten top clones hold about 35% of the sample.

The chain uses TRBV6-2 or TRBV6-3 and TRBJ2-1; the D segment could be TRBD2, given 5 matching bases. The sequenced material came from blood. This clonotype was sampled from a man aged 25 to 40 with Graves' ophthalmopathy. The CDR3 has the sequence CASSYSSNPGEQFF. The DNA is as follows: TGTGCCAGCAGTTACTCGAGTAACCCGGGGGAGCAGTTCTTC.